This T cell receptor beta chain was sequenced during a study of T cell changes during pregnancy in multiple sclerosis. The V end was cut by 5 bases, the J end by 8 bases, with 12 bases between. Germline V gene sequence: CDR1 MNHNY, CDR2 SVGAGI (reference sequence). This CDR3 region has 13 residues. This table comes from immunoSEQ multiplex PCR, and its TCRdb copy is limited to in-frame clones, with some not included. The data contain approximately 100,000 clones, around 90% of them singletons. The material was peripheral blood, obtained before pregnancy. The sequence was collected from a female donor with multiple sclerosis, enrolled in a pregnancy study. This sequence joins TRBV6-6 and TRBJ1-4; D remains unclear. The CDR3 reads CASSKRFGEKLFF. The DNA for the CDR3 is TGTGCCAGCAGTAAGAGGTTCGGGGAAAAACTGTTTTTT.